This passage covers 11 T cell receptor beta chains from one sample sequenced in a study of cytomegalovirus exposure and HLA in healthy donors. Primers included in the PCR were 60 Vbeta and 13 Jbeta primers. Libraries were prepared by immunoSEQ multiplex PCR; TCRdb keeps only in-frame clonotypes and omits some of them. Altogether about 160,000 clones are present, about 71% being singletons, with the ten largest covering under 3.5%. Sequenced input: PBMCs. Receptors originate from a woman aged 25 to 45 in good health and CMV-seronegative.

The genes are TRBV10-3 and TRBJ2-3, with a weak D call TRBD2 (5 bases). Germline loops: CDR1 ENHRY, CDR2 SYGVKD. Trimming cost V 10 bases and J 6 bases, with 17 bases left between them. This CDR3 is 13 amino acids long. CDR3 in amino acids: CATSPGIRDTQYF. As DNA, the CDR3 is TGTGCCACCTCTCCGGGAATTAGGGATACGCAGTATTTT.

This clone was seen only a few times. The chain recombines TRBV28 with TRBJ2-7; 11 bases match TRBD2. The germline V gene encodes CDR1 MDHEN and CDR2 SYDVKM. The CDR3 has 15 residues. V was clipped by 6 bases and J by 0 bases; unmatched bases: 4. CDR3 nucleotides: TGTGCCAGCAGCCCCGGGACTAGCGGCTCCTACGAGCAGTACTTC. Amino acid sequence: CASSPGTSGSYEQYF.

This chain joins TRBV11-3 and TRBJ2-1; tentatively, D is TRBD1 (6 bases). This CDR3 spans 14 amino acids. V gave up 4 bases and J gave up 5 bases, with 12 bases separating them. Germline CDR1 and CDR2: SGHNT and YENEEA. The CDR3 nucleotides read TGTGCCAGCAGCTGGGGGCCATTAAACAATGAGCAGTTCTTC. This codes for CASSWGPLNNEQFF.

This clone has a handful of counts. DNA for the CDR3: TGTGCCAGCAGTTTAATGCCTAGCAGTGAGCAGTTCTTC. Protein: CASSLMPSSEQFF. The chain recombines TRBV27 with TRBJ2-1, with D perhaps matching TRBD2 (5 bases). Germline values: CDR1 MNHEY, CDR2 SMNVEV (reference sequence). The CDR3 sequence is 13 residues long. Trimming removed 2 bases at V and 9 bases at J, with 11 bases between.

In its sample, this clone was seen a few times. The chain links TRBV19 to TRBJ1-5, with a weak D call TRBD1 (6 bases). The CDR3 sequence is 13 residues long. The V and J ends lost 10 bases and 3 bases respectively, with 13 bases between them. In germline, CDR1 is LNHDA, CDR2 SQIVND (reference sequence). The CDR3 nucleotides are TGTGCCATTTCACAGGGTATCAATCAGCCCCAGCATTTT. It encodes CAISQGINQPQHF. Full variable domain (outside the CDR3, taken from reference TRBV19 and TRBJ1-5): DGGITQSPKYLFRKEGQNVTLSCEQNLNHDAMYWYRQDPGQGLRLIYYSQIVNDFQKGDIAEGYSVSREKKESFPLTVTSAQKNPTAFYLCAISQGINQPQHFGDGTRLSIL.

The chain uses TRBV4-2 and TRBJ2-7, with 11 bases aligning to TRBD2. V dropped 1 base and J dropped 3; count of bases not matched to a gene: 8. Germline CDR1 and CDR2: LGHNA and YNFKEQ. The CDR3 extends over 17 amino acids. The CDR3 nucleotides read TGTGCCAGCAGCCAAGGTGGCCAGACTAGCGGGATCTACGAGCAGTACTTC. Residues: CASSQGGQTSGIYEQYF.

The genes are TRBV28 and TRBJ2-7, with 10 bases identical to TRBD1. The length of the CDR3 is 15 residues. The J segment lost 5 bases and the V segment lost 7 bases, leaving 11 bases of the junction unmatched. Per germline, CDR1 MDHEN and CDR2 SYDVKM. The CDR3, as DNA: TGTGCCAGCACCTACTCCGGGACAGGGGTCCACGAGCAGTACTTC. Translation gives CASTYSGTGVHEQYF.

V usage is TRBV4-2 and J usage is TRBJ2-7; no definite D call. Trimming took off 0 bases at V and 4 bases at J, with 13 bases between the two ends. The CDR3 is 15 residues long. The germline CDR1 and CDR2 sequences are LGHNA and YNFKEQ. The chain's CDR3 is CASSQELEYVYEQYF. The DNA for the CDR3 is TGTGCCAGCAGCCAAGAACTTGAGTACGTTTACGAGCAGTACTTC.

The gene calls are TRBV7-2 and TRBJ1-2; no clear D. Germline V gene data show CDR1 as SGHTA and CDR2 as FQGNSA. V lost 4 bases to trimming and J lost 2 bases, with 8 bases between them. This CDR3 spans 13 amino acids. CDR3 residues: CASSSTENYGYTF. The CDR3 DNA reads TGTGCCAGCAGCTCCACAGAGAACTATGGCTACACCTTC.

The V gene is TRBV6-1, the J gene TRBJ1-4; D not resolved. The germline gives CDR1 MNHNS, CDR2 SASEGT. This CDR3 has 13 amino acids. V was clipped by 3 bases and J by 8 bases, with 10 bases between them. The CDR3 DNA reads as TGTGCCAGCAGTGAGTGGTGGGAGGAAAAACTGTTTTTT. It yields the protein CASSEWWEEKLFF.

There are a few counts of this clone. The gene calls are TRBV7-6 and TRBJ2-7, with D maybe TRBD2 (6 bases). The CDR3 has 13 amino acids. V lost 1 base, J lost 6 bases, and 10 bases lay in between. Germline V gives CDR1 SGHVS, CDR2 FNYEAQ. The CDR3 DNA reads as TGTGCCAGCAGCTTAGAGGCGGGGCGCGAGCAGTACTTC. Residues: CASSLEAGREQYF.